The 21 T cell receptor beta chains below were found in one sample sequenced in a study of tumor-infiltrating lymphocytes in oesophageal squamous cell carcinoma. TCRdb re-called the PCR reads through MiXCR, storing one row per CDR3 protein. The sample includes approximately 20,000 distinct CDR3 sequences, roughly 40% of them seen just once. Specimen: esophageal tumor tissue. The source of these receptors is a male donor with esophageal squamous cell carcinoma.

A word on this clonotype: This CDR3 is missing its conserved last phenylalanine or tryptophan, likely due to a read error. It is unclear where the CDR3 begins or ends on the DNA, so no DNA is shown, and the CDR3 is as TCRdb lists it. J is TRBJ2-6 and V is TRBV12-3 or TRBV12-4; the table calls TRBD1, which could not be checked here. The CDR3 spans 16 amino acids, including both terminal residues. The CDR3 protein is CASNIGRGDNEQFFGA.

A word on this clonotype: The conserved phenylalanine or tryptophan is not found at the CDR3 terminus, so this likely reflects a read error. The limits of the CDR3 on the DNA are not certain, so only TCRdb's listed CDR3 is given. The chain couples TRBV7-2 to TRBJ2-5; the table's TRBD1 call for D was not verified on the DNA. Germline assignment: CDR1 SGHTA and CDR2 FQGNSA. The CDR3 length is 16 residues, termini included. The CDR3: CASSTDRQSYEQYFGA.

This clonotype has a count of ten or more. The CDR3 loop reads CASSPDRVKETQYF. The CDR3 DNA sequence: TGTGCCAGCTCACCGGACAGGGTAAAAGAGACCCAGTACTTC. The J gene is TRBJ2-5, the V gene TRBV18; 8 positions match TRBD1. The junction had 3 bases not matched to a gene; V was cut back by 3 bases and J by 3 bases. CDR3 length: 14 residues. The germline CDR1 and CDR2 sequences are KGHSH and LQKENI. The full variable domain, in which reference TRBV18 and TRBJ2-5 provide the parts outside the CDR3, is NAGVMQNPRHLVRRRGQEARLRCSPMKGHSHVYWYRQLPEEGLKFMVYLQKENIIDESGMPKERFSAEFPKEGPSILRIQQVVRGDSAAYFCASSPDRVKETQYFGPGTRLLVL.

This sequence joins TRBV11-2 and TRBJ2-5, with TRBD2 matching 7 bases. With the DNA end fitting TRBJ2-1 better, the J assignment may be wrong. Germline CDR1 and CDR2: SGHAT and FQNNGV. The CDR3 runs to 14 residues. The CDR3 reads CASSPGTNYNEQFF. CDR3 sequence (DNA): TGTGCCAGCAGCCCCGGGACTAATTACAATGAGCAGTTCTTC.

This clonotype appeared many times. V usage is TRBV7-8 and J usage is TRBJ2-3; tentative D call: TRBD2 (5 bases). The CDR3 runs to 16 residues. Trimming removed 1 base from V and 4 bases from J, with 15 bases in between. Germline V lookup: CDR1 SGHVS, CDR2 FQNEAQ. CDR3 coding DNA: TGTGCCAGCAGCTTAGATTGGGCTAGCCTCGCAGATACGCAGTATTTT. Residues: CASSLDWASLADTQYF.

This CDR3 reads CASSPPIAQQQFF. DNA for the CDR3: TGTGCCAGCAGCCCCCCTATTGCACAACAGCAGTTCTTC. This rearrangement joins TRBV7-6 to TRBJ2-1; no clear D gene. Per the germline V gene, CDR1 is SGHVS and CDR2 is FNYEAQ. V dropped 5 bases and J dropped 11 bases, with 16 bases sitting between them. The CDR3 spans 13 residues. The complete variable domain, with remaining parts taken from reference TRBV7-6 and TRBJ2-1, reads GAGVSQSPRYKVTKRGQDVALRCDPISGHVSLYWYRQALGQGPEFLTYFNYEAQQDKSGLPNDRFSAERPEGSISTLTIQRTEQRDSAMYRCASSPPIAQQQFFGPGTRLTVL.

By share of the sample, this clonotype is medium-sized. V usage is TRBV5-5 and J usage is TRBJ1-2; TRBD1 matches 7 bases. The CDR3 is 15 residues long. The J segment lost 2 bases and the V segment lost 0 bases, leaving 4 bases of the junction unmatched. Germline CDR1 SGHKS, CDR2 YYEKEE (reference sequence). CDR3 amino acids: CASSLVRGQNYGYTF. The DNA for the CDR3 is TGTGCCAGCAGCTTGGTAAGGGGGCAGAACTATGGCTACACCTTC.

This clonotype appeared a single time. The chain joins TRBV7-2 to TRBJ2-2; D is unresolved. Per germline, CDR1 SGHTA and CDR2 FQGNSA. CDR3 length equals 13 residues. V was pared by 1 base and J by 13 bases, with 13 bases between. CDR3 in amino acids: CASSLGLGIGLFF. Written as DNA, the CDR3 is TGTGCCAGCAGCTTAGGGTTGGGTATAGGGCTGTTTTTT.

This clonotype was counted only a few times. This CDR3 fails to terminate in the conserved phenylalanine or tryptophan, so it likely reflects a read error. The limits of the CDR3 on the DNA are not certain, so only TCRdb's listed CDR3 is given. The chain employs TRBV7-9 and TRBJ2-7; TRBD2, as called in the table, went unchecked against the DNA. Germline V lookup: CDR1 SEHNR, CDR2 FQNEAQ (reference sequence). A total of 14 residues make up the CDR3, ends included. This CDR3 reads CASSHLESPLHFGN.

V gene TRBV11-3 combines with J gene TRBJ2-6; no clear D gene. V lost 4 bases and J 0 bases, leaving 4 bases between the germline ends. CDR3 length: 14 residues. Germline V gene lookup returns CDR1 SGHNT and CDR2 YENEEA. The CDR3 DNA follows: TGTGCCAGCAGCTCTGGCTCTGGGGCCAACGTCCTGACTTTC. It is translated as CASSSGSGANVLTF.

The chain is built from TRBV6-6 and TRBJ2-1; 8 nucleotides align to TRBD2. The end of the DNA is better explained by TRBJ2-7, so the J call may be wrong. Germline V CDR1 and CDR2: MNHNY, SVGAGI (reference sequence). CDR3 size: 14 residues. DNA for the CDR3: TGTGCCAGCACCCGAATAGCGGGATATAATGAGCAGTACTTC. Protein sequence: CASTRIAGYNEQYF.

The CDR3: CASSLASSYNEQFF. The DNA of the CDR3 is TGTGCCAGCAGCTTGGCTAGCTCCTACAATGAGCAGTTCTTC. The chain carries TRBV7-9 and TRBJ2-1, with unresolved D. CDR1 is SEHNR, CDR2 FQNEAQ, per germline (reference sequence). The germline V and J ends were trimmed by 3 bases and 0 bases, with 6 bases remaining between them. The CDR3 loop spans 14 amino acids. Complete variable domain (other parts from reference TRBV7-9 and TRBJ2-1): DTGVSQNPRHKITKRGQNVTFRCDPISEHNRLYWYRQTLGQGPEFLTYFQNEAQLEKSRLLSDRFSAERPKGSFSTLEIQRTEQGDSAMYLCASSLASSYNEQFFGPGTRLTVL.

Concerning this clonotype: It may be a read error: a sequence one base away is much more abundant. The V call is TRBV6-1, the J call TRBJ2-3; 14 positions agree with TRBD2. J lost 14 bases, V lost 6 bases, and 13 bases had no gene match. Germline values: CDR1 MNHNS, CDR2 SASEGT. The CDR3 covers 15 residues. CDR3 nucleotide sequence: TGTGCCAGCAGGGGACTAGCGGGAGTAGTCGGGGAGCTGTATTTT. It codes for CASRGLAGVVGELYF.

The V and J genes are TRBV7-2 and TRBJ1-2; unclear D gene. The V and J ends lost 1 base and 2 bases respectively, with 5 bases between them. In germline, CDR1 is SGHTA, CDR2 FQGNSA. The CDR3 extends over 13 amino acids. The CDR3 DNA reads as TGTGCCAGCAGCTTAGACACAAACTATGGCTACACCTTC. Its translation: CASSLDTNYGYTF.

V usage is TRBV7-9 and J usage is TRBJ2-3; TRBD1 might be the D (5 bases). The CDR3 totals 12 residues. The V gene lost 2 bases and the J gene lost 5 bases, with 5 bases spanning the gap. Germline lookup yields CDR1 SEHNR and CDR2 FQNEAQ (reference sequence). The DNA for the CDR3 is TGTGCCAGCAGCTTACAGGGAGATACGCAGTATTTT. This sequence encodes CASSLQGDTQYF.

This clonotype has ten or more counts. J is TRBJ2-1 and V is TRBV10-3; D is perhaps TRBD2 (8 bases). The J call may be in error: the DNA end matches TRBJ2-7 better. In germline, CDR1 is ENHRY, CDR2 SYGVKD. The CDR3 length is 15 residues. The CDR3 nucleotides read TGTGCCATCAGTCCGCAGGGGGTAGCGGGGAACGAGCAGTACTTC. It specifies CAISPQGVAGNEQYF.

This clonotype was detected ten times or more. This rearrangement joins TRBV6-1 to TRBJ2-2, with D maybe TRBD2 (6 bases). The CDR3 totals 15 residues. The germline gives CDR1 MNHNS, CDR2 SASEGT. V lost 3 bases and J 3 bases, leaving 11 bases between the germline ends. The CDR3 loop reads CASSDSGGHTGELFF. CDR3 DNA sequence: TGTGCCAGCAGTGATTCCGGGGGACACACCGGGGAGCTGTTTTTT.

This clonotype showed up many times. This chain links TRBV6-1 with TRBJ1-5; TRBD1 is a possible D gene (5 bases). The CDR3 spans 15 residues. V gave up 3 bases and J gave up 3 bases, with 12 bases separating them. Germline V lookup: CDR1 MNHNS, CDR2 SASEGT. CDR3 sequence (DNA): TGTGCCAGCAGTGAGGTGACAGAGGACAATCAGCCCCAGCATTTT. This encodes CASSEVTEDNQPQHF.

The CDR3, as DNA: TGTGCCAGCAGTTACTCGTACGGGTACAATGAGCAGTACTTC. Its protein is CASSYSYGYNEQYF. This chain joins TRBV6-6 and TRBJ2-7; the D is unclear. Germline V CDR1 and CDR2: MNHNY, SVGAGI (reference sequence). CDR3 length: 14 amino acids. The V end was cut by 0 bases, the J end by 7 bases, with 13 bases between.

The table lists this clonotype with a count of one. Being one base from a much bigger clone, this may be a read error. This CDR3 reads CASSFGTSANDEQYF. CDR3 in DNA: TGTGCCAGCAGCTTCGGGACTAGCGCGAACGATGAGCAGTACTTC. V usage is TRBV7-7 and J usage is TRBJ2-5; 10 nucleotides match TRBD2. J lost 11 bases, V lost 3 bases, and 12 bases had no gene match. Per germline, CDR1 SSHAT and CDR2 FNYEAQ (reference sequence). CDR3 size: 15 residues. The entire variable domain, with the rest obtained from reference TRBV7-7 and TRBJ2-5, is as follows: GAGVSQSPRYKVTKRGQDVTLRCDPISSHATLYWYQQALGQGPEFLTYFNYEAQPDKSGLPSDRFSAERPEGSISTLTIQRTEQRDSAMYRCASSFGTSANDEQYFGPGTRLLVL.

This clonotype was counted ten times or more. The chain recombines TRBV6-1 with TRBJ1-2; D is uncertain. V was clipped by 11 bases and J by 4 bases, with 11 bases between them. The CDR3 covers 11 residues. CDR1 is MNHNS and CDR2 is SASEGT in the germline V gene. CDR3 nucleotide sequence: TGTGCCGTCGGGAAGGGCTATGGCTACACCTTC. Translation gives CAVGKGYGYTF.